This T cell receptor (beta chain) was obtained from a study of blood T cell repertoires in COVID-19. Study-level background: Samples came from the United States, Italy and Spain, spanning acute and convalescent COVID-19. The analysed material was cDNA or gDNA that came from T cells, B-cell-depleted T cells, or PBMCs.

Germline assignment: CDR1 MDHEN and CDR2 SYDVKM. This CDR3 comprises 16 residues. V was clipped by 4 bases and J by 3 bases; unmatched bases: 7. Study processing details: For nucleated cells, counts were estimated from reference gene primer amplification. TCRdb's table, derived via immunoSEQ multiplex PCR, lists solely in-frame clones and lacks some. V and J calls and clone size are those listed in that table; D and trimming were worked out from the DNA. Of about 120,000 clones listed, approximately 81% are singletons. The source of this sequence is a man aged 60 to 69 with acute or convalescent COVID-19. The rearrangement joins TRBV28 to TRBJ1-3, with TRBD1 identical over 9 bases. Sequencing was performed on peripheral blood. CDR3 region: CASSSGQGIYGNTIYF. For the CDR3, the DNA is TGTGCCAGCAGTTCCGGACAGGGGATTTATGGAAACACCATATATTTT.